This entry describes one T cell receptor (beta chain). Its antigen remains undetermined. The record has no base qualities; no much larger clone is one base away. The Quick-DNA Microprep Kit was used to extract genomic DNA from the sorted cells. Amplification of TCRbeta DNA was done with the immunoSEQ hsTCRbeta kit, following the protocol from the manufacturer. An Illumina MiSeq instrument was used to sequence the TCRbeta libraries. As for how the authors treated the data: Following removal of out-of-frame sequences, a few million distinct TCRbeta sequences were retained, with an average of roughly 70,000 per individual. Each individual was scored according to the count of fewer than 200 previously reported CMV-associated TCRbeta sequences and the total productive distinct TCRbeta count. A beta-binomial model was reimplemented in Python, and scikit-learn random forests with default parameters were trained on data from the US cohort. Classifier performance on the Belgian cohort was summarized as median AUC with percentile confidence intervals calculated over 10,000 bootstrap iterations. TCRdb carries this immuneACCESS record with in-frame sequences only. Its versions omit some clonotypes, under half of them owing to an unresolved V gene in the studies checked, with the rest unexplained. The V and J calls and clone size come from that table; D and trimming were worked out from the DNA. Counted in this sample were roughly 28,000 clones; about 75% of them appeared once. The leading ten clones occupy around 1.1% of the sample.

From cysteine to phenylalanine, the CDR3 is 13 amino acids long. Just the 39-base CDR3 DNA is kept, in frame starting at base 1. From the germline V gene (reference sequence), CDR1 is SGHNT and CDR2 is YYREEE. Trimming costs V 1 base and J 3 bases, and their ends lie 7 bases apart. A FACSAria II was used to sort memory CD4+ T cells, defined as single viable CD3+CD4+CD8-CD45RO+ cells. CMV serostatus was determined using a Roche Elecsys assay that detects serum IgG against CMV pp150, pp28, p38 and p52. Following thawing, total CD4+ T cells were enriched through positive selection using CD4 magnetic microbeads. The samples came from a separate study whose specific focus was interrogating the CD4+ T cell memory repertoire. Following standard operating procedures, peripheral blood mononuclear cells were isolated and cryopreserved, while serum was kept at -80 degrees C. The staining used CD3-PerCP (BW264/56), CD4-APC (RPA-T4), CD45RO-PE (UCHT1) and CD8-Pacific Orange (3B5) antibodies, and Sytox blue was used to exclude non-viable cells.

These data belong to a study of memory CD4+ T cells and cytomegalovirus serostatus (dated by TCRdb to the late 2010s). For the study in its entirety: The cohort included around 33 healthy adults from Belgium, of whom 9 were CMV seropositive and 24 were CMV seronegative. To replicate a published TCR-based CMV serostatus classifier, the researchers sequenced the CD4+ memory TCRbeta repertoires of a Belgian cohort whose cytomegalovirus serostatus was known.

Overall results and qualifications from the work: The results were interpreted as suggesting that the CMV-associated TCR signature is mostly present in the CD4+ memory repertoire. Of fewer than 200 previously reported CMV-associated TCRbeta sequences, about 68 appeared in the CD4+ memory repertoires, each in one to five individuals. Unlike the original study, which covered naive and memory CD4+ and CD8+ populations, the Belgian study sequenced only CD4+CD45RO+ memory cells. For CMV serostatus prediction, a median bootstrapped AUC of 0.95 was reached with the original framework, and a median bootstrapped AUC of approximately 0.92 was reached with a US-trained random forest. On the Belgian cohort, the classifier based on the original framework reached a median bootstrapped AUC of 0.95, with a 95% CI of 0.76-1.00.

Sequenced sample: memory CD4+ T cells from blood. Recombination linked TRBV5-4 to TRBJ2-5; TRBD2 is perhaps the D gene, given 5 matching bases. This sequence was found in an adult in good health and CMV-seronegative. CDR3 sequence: CASSLFGEETQYF. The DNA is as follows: TGTGCCAGCAGCTTGTTCGGGGAAGAGACCCAGTACTTC.